This entry concerns a single T cell receptor (beta chain). The data are from a study of blood T cell repertoires in COVID-19. The overall study: T cells, B-cell-depleted T cells, or PBMCs supplied cDNA or gDNA.

In the authors' workflow: Using reference gene primer amplification, nucleated cell counts were estimated. TCRdb keeps only in-frame clones here, not all; method: immunoSEQ multiplex PCR. The V and J calls and clone size are taken from that table; D and trimming were inferred from the DNA. The sample has approximately 290,000 clones, around 82% seen once. V lost 0 bases, J lost 3 bases, and 12 bases lay in between. CDR1 and CDR2 (germline): LGHNA, YSLEER. CDR3 length equals 15 residues. Seattle patient enrollment occurred during active infection, with longitudinal follow-up thereafter. The sequenced material came from peripheral blood. This sequence was found in a human donor with COVID-19, enrolled during active disease. The donor label of this sample is uncertain. The rearrangement uses TRBV4-3 and TRBJ2-7, with D unclear. The DNA of the CDR3 is TGCGCCAGCAGCCAAGAGGTTCCTAGAAACTACGAGCAGTACTTC. Amino acids: CASSQEVPRNYEQYF.